This TCR beta chain was sequenced during a study of blood T cell repertoires in COVID-19 (dated by TCRdb to the early 2020s). In terms of the full investigation: Collaborator samples came from the United States, Italy and Spain and covered acute and convalescent phases of COVID-19. HLA class I and class II types, where available, came from metadata supplied by the sample provider rather than from assay-based typing. The samples were drawn from two sources: the first 160 participants of the ongoing ImmuneRACE study, and 950 to 1,500 subjects contributed by 6 global collaborators. The prospective study material was composed of cDNA or gDNA derived from T cells, B-cell-depleted T cells, or PBMCs. The repertoires were released in a freely available public database intended as a resource for research on the immune response to SARS-CoV-2. Deeply sampled blood TCRbeta repertoires from subjects exposed to, actively infected with, or recovered from COVID-19 were included in the dataset. Nearly every sample came with metadata listing a de-identified subject ID, COVID-19 status, age in years and sex.

TCRbeta CDR3 regions were amplified from genomic DNA by means of the immunoSEQ Assay, a bias-controlled multiplex PCR. On the study's bioinformatics: Nucleated cell counts per sample were estimated from amplification of reference gene primers within the assay. To quantify the absolute abundance of each unique TCRbeta CDR3 rearrangement, sequence reads were collapsed and filtered. For each sample, productive Simpson clonality was calculated as the square root of Simpson's diversity index across productive rearrangements. TCRdb obtained this table from immuneACCESS and retained in-frame rearrangements with V and J assigned. These tables miss some clones; where compared with another copy, unresolved V genes account for less than half of the shortfall, and the remainder is unexplained. Clone size and the V and J calls come from that table; the DNA yielded D and trimming. A total of 140,000 or so clones appear in this sample, 85% to 90% of them only once. Around 10% of the sample is held by the ten biggest clonotypes.

General study outcomes and caveats: The quantity of clinical and demographic metadata differed by source and by participant and was supplied without curation.

On this clone itself: Its antigen is not yet known. Qualities for individual bases were not recorded, and no much larger clone is one base off.

Collaborating institutions collected whole blood in K2EDTA tubes following their own protocols. For TCRbeta analysis, collaborators shipped samples in one of three forms: frozen whole blood, isolated PBMCs, or DNA extracted from either of those sample types. Based on the germline V gene, the CDR1 and CDR2 sequences are SNHLY and FYNNEI. Inclusive of the bounding cysteine and phenylalanine, the CDR3 is 15 residues long. The read is trimmed to its CDR3 DNA, 45 bases read in frame from base 1. Unmatched junction bases come to 6, with V trimmed by 4 bases and J by 3 bases. Recombination connected TRBV2 to TRBJ1-5; the junction holds 7 bases that match TRBD1. The receptor was isolated from a woman older than 75 with acute or convalescent COVID-19. The source material was peripheral blood. The nucleotides read TGTGCCAGCAGTGTTTTACAGGGGCTCAATCAGCCCCAGCATTTT. Translated, it gives CASSVLQGLNQPQHF.